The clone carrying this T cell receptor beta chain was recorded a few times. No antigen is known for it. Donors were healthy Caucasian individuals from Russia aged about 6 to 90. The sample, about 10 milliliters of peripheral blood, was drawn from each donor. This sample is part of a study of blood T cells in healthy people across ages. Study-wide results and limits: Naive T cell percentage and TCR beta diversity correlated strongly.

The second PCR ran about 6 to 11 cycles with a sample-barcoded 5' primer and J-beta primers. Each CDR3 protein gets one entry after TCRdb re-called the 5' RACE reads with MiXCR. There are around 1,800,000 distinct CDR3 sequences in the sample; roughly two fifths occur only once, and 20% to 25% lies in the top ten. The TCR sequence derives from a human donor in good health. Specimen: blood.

In DNA form, the CDR3 reads TGTGCCATCAGTGAGGGGACAGAACAAGAGACCCAGTACTTC. It encodes CAISEGTEQETQYF. The chain employs TRBV10-3 and TRBJ2-5; TRBD1 matches at 7 bases. Germline assignment: CDR1 ENHRY and CDR2 SYGVKD. The CDR3 runs to 14 residues. With V trimmed by 2 bases and J by 2 bases, 2 bases remained unmatched.